The T cell receptor beta chain described here comes from a study of blood T cell repertoires in COVID-19. Study details: Spain, Italy and the United States supplied samples that represented acute and convalescent COVID-19. T cells, B-cell-depleted T cells, or PBMCs provided the cDNA or gDNA that served as material.

Here immunoSEQ multiplex PCR was the method, and the copy in TCRdb shows in-frame clones only, minus some. The repertoire holds 270,000 or so clones, with around 90% as singletons. Germline CDR1 is KGHSH and CDR2 is LQKENI. This CDR3 is built from 13 residues. Deletions cut 3 bases from V and 5 bases from J, with 10 bases between. Input material: peripheral blood. J is TRBJ1-2 and V is TRBV18; possibly TRBD1 for D (6 bases). The source of this sequence is a woman aged 55-70 years with COVID-19, enrolled during active disease. CDR3 sequence (DNA): TGTGCCAGCTCACCCGGACAGAGTTATGGCTACACCTTC. Its translation: CASSPGQSYGYTF. The whole variable domain, filled in from reference TRBV18 and TRBJ1-2, reads NAGVMQNPRHLVRRRGQEARLRCSPMKGHSHVYWYRQLPEEGLKFMVYLQKENIIDESGMPKERFSAEFPKEGPSILRIQQVVRGDSAAYFCASSPGQSYGYTFGSGTRLTVV.